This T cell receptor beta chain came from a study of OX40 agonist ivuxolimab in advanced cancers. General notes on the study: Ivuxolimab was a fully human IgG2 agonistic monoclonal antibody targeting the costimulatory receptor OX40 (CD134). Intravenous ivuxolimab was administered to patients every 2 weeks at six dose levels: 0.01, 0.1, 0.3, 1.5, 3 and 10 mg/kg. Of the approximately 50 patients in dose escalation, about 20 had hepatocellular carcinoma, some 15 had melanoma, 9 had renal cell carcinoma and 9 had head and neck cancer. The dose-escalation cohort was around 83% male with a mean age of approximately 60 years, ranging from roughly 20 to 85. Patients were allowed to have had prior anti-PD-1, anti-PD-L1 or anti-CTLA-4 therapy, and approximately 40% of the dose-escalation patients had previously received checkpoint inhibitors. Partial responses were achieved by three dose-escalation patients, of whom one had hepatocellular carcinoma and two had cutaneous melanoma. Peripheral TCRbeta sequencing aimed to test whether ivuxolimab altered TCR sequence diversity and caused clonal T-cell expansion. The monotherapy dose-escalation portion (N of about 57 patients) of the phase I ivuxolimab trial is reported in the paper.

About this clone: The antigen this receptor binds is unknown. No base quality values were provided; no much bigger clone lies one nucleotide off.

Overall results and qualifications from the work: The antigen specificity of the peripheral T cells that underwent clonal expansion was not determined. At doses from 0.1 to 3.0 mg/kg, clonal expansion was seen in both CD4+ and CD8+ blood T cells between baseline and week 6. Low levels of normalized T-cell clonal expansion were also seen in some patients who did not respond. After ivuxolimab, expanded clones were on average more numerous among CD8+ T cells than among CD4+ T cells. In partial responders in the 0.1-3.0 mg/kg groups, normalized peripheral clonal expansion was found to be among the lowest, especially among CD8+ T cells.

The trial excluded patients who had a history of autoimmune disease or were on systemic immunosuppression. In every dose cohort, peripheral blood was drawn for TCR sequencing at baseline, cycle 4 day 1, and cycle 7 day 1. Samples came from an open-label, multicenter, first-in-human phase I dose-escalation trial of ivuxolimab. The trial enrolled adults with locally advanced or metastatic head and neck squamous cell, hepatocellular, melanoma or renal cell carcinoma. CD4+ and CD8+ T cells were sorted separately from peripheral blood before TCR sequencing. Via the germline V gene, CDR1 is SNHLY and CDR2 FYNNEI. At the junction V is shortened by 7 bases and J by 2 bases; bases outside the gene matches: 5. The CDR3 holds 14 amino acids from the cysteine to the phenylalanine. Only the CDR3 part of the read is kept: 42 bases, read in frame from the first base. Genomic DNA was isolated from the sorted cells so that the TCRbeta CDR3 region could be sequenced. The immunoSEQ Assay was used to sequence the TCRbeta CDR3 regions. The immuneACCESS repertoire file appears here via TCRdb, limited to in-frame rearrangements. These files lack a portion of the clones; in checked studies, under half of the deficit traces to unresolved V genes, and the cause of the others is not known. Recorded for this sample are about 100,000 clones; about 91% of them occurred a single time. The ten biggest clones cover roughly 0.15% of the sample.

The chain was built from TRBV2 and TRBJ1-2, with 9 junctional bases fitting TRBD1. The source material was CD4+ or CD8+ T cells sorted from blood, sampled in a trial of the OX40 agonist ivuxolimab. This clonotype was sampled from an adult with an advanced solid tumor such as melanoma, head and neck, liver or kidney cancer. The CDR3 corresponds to CASTGQGRNYGYTF. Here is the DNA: TGTGCCAGCACGGGACAGGGACGAAACTATGGCTACACCTTC.